The 10 T cell receptor beta chains presented below share a single source sample, sequenced in a study of CD8 T cells in ankylosing spondylitis. Their recognized antigens are unknown. TCRdb re-derived calls from the 5' RACE reads in MiXCR, one entry per CDR3 protein. The repertoire consists of some 85,000 distinct CDR3 sequences, with around 8.3% occurring once and the leading ten covering more than 30%. Points from the study as a whole: Blood from ankylosing spondylitis patients appeared to carry a characteristic roughly 8-variant TCR beta motif.

The sequencing input was blood, either unsorted or a sorted T cell fraction (not recorded which). These receptors all stem from a male donor with ankylosing spondylitis.

This clonotype has a count of ten or more. The V gene is TRBV20-1, the J gene TRBJ2-5, with D possibly being TRBD2 (6 bases). This CDR3 contains 15 residues. V dropped 5 bases and J dropped 0 bases, with 16 bases sitting between them. Looked up from germline, CDR1 is DFQATT and CDR2 is SNEGSKA (reference sequence). CDR3 sequence: CSAPVRDWHQETQYF. In nucleotides, the CDR3 is TGCAGTGCTCCAGTTAGGGACTGGCACCAAGAGACCCAGTACTTC.

This clonotype was detected many times. V gene TRBV6-2 or TRBV6-3 combines with J gene TRBJ2-7, with TRBD1 matching 7 bases. Germline-derived CDR1 and CDR2 are MNHEY and SVGEGT. Trimming at V came to 6 bases and at J to 6 bases, leaving 2 bases not matched to a gene. The CDR3 sequence is 11 residues long. In DNA, the CDR3 is TGTGCCAGCAGGACAGGGACCGAGCAGTACGTC. Protein: CASRTGTEQYV.

The chain combines TRBV20-1 with TRBJ2-7; tentative D call: TRBD2 (6 bases). Germline V gene sequence: CDR1 DFQATT, CDR2 SNEGSKA (reference sequence). With 6 bases removed from V and 5 bases from J, the gap between germline ends came to 23 bases. The CDR3 loop spans 15 amino acids. CDR3 DNA: TGCAGTGCCCTAGATCCCCTCACTAGCATCCACGAGCAGTACTTC. As protein: CSALDPLTSIHEQYF.

This clonotype was detected a few times. This rearrangement joins TRBV6-5 to TRBJ1-2; 7 bases match TRBD1. V trimming: 4 bases; J trimming: 2 bases; junction bases outside the gene matches: 10. Looked up from germline, CDR1 is MNHEY and CDR2 is SVGAGI. This CDR3 is built from 16 residues. CDR3 nucleotides: TGTGCCAGCAGTTCCCTGGACAGGCCAGTGAACTATGGCTACACCTTC. Protein sequence: CASSSLDRPVNYGYTF.

This clonotype was counted a few times. The J gene is TRBJ1-1, the V gene TRBV7-9, with unresolved D. V was pared by 0 bases and J by 1 base, with 9 bases between. Germline loops: CDR1 SEHNR, CDR2 FQNEAQ (reference sequence). The CDR3 consists of 15 residues. DNA of the CDR3: TGTGCCAGCAGCTTAGCGGTAGCATCGAACACTGAAGCTTTCTTT. Amino acids: CASSLAVASNTEAFF.

The chain recombines TRBV7-2 with TRBJ2-7; D call uncertain. With 2 bases removed from V and 3 bases from J, the gap between germline ends came to 8 bases. Germline V gene lookup returns CDR1 SGHTA and CDR2 FQGNSA. CDR3 length: 13 amino acids. The CDR3 nucleotides read TGTGCCAGCAGCTTAACGCCCCTCTACGAGCAGTACGTC. Translating it yields CASSLTPLYEQYV.

In its sample, this clonotype was seen a few times. The chain has TRBV28 and TRBJ2-7; TRBD1 matches at 7 bases. The CDR3 is 14 amino acids. V lost 5 bases to trimming and J lost 7 bases; unmatched junction nucleotides: 11. Germline values: CDR1 MDHEN, CDR2 SYDVKM. The chain's CDR3 is CASSTTGEALEQYV. CDR3 nucleotide sequence: TGTGCCAGCAGTACTACAGGGGAAGCATTAGAGCAGTACGTC.

In this sample, this clonotype turned up a few times. The rearrangement uses TRBV19 and TRBJ2-1, with TRBD1 matching over 7 bases. Germline-derived CDR1 and CDR2 are LNHDA and SQIVND (reference sequence). V lost 6 bases, J lost 3 bases, and 5 bases stayed unmatched. The CDR3 sequence is 14 residues long. CDR3 amino acids: CASRLGQDYNEQFF. As DNA, the CDR3 is TGTGCCAGTAGGCTAGGACAGGACTACAATGAGCAGTTCTTC.

The table lists this clonotype with many counts. The rearrangement joins TRBV5-1 to TRBJ2-2, with a weak D call TRBD2 (6 bases). V lost 4 bases and J lost 4, with 14 bases in between. The CDR3 is 15 residues long. Germline V gene sequence: CDR1 SGHRS, CDR2 YFSETQ. The CDR3 region is CASSPEREVTGELFF. Written as DNA, the CDR3 is TGCGCCAGCAGCCCAGAGAGGGAGGTCACCGGGGAGCTGTTTTTT.

CDR3 in DNA: TGCGCCAGCAGCTTGGCCTCGGGAGGGCCGTTAAATGAGCAGTTCTTC. Translating it yields CASSLASGGPLNEQFF. J is TRBJ2-1 and V is TRBV5-1, with TRBD2 identical over 8 bases. This CDR3 contains 16 residues. CDR1 and CDR2 from the germline V gene are SGHRS and YFSETQ. The ends lost 0 bases at V and 7 bases at J; junction bases unmatched: 9. The whole variable domain, filled in from reference TRBV5-1 and TRBJ2-1, reads KAGVTQTPRYLIKTRGQQVTLSCSPISGHRSVSWYQQTPGQGLQFLFEYFSETQRNKGNFPGRFSGRQFSNSRSEMNVSTLELGDSALYLCASSLASGGPLNEQFFGPGTRLTVL.